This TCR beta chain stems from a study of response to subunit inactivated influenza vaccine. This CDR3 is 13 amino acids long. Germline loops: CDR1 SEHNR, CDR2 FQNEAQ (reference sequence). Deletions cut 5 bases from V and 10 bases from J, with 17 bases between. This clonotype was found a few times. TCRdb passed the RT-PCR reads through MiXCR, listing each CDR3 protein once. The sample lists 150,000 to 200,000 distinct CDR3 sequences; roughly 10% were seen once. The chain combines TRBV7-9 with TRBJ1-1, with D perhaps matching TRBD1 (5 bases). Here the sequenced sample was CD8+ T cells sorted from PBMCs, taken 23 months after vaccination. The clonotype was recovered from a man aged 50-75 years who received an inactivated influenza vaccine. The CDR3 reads CASSTPLDRTAFF. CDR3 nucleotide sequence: TGTGCCAGCAGCACTCCCTTAGACAGAACAGCTTTCTTT.